This T cell receptor (beta chain) stems from a study of identical twins. Study results and limitations: Memory repertoires lacked the insertion deficit that abundant cord blood beta clonotypes showed. Researchers reported weaker excess twin sharing in beta out-of-frame sequences.

This clonotype showed up just once. Its antigen is unknown. Germline V gene data show CDR1 as LGHDT and CDR2 as YNNKEL (reference sequence). The CDR3 length is 13 residues. V was pared by 1 base and J by 12 bases, with 6 bases of the junction left unmatched. Template switching, a step in the protocol, added a universal primer site, and cDNA carried unique molecular identifiers. TCRdb reanalysed the 5' RACE reads using MiXCR and keeps one entry per CDR3 protein. This repertoire shows 500,000 or so distinct CDR3 sequences, 13% to 15% found once; its top ten account for about 0.52%. These sequences were also reported in another study, on yellow fever vaccine responses in identical twins.

V is TRBV3-1 and J is TRBJ2-1; TRBD2 aligns across 7 bases. This receptor was identified in a woman younger than 35 in good health. The material sequenced was CD4+ T cells sorted from blood. CDR3 protein: CASSQGRGVGQFF. The DNA for the CDR3 is TGTGCCAGCAGCCAAGGTCGGGGGGTAGGGCAGTTCTTC.